In its sample, the clone carrying this TCR beta chain was seen many times. According to the study, TCR beta libraries were built with iRepertoire HTBI primers and CDR3-region Arm-PCR. TCRdb analysed the multiplex PCR reads with MiXCR anew, one entry per CDR3 protein. The data contain hundreds of thousands of distinct CDR3 sequences, roughly 15% of them singletons. This entry belongs to a study of regulatory T cells in long-lasting Graves disease. CDR3 length: 14 amino acids. Germline assignment: CDR1 DFQATT and CDR2 SNEGSKA (reference sequence). J lost 7 bases, V lost 0 bases, and 9 bases had no gene match. As to time point: newly diagnosed GD, antithyroid drugs for less than 3 months. RNA isolated from PBMCs was used to make the TCR library. The same sample was also used in a study of T cells in Graves' hyperthyroidism and ophthalmopathy.

The chain links TRBV20-1 to TRBJ2-7; TRBD1 matches 7 bases. Sequenced material: peripheral blood mononuclear cells (PBMCs), taken at new diagnosis, from a patient treated with antithyroid drugs. The origin of this receptor is a middle-aged woman with Graves disease. The CDR3: CSARDLTGSGEQYF. The DNA for the CDR3 is TGCAGTGCTAGAGATTTGACAGGGTCTGGAGAGCAGTACTTC.